These 17 T cell receptor beta chains were all obtained from the same sample, sequenced in a study of blood T cell repertoires in COVID-19. Profiled with immunoSEQ multiplex PCR; TCRdb holds only in-frame clones, not every one. The table lists 250,000 to 300,000 clones, approximately 90% of them singletons. The sequenced sample consisted of PBMCs or T cells enriched from blood (not recorded which). The receptors derive from a human donor in a cohort exposed to, infected with or recovered from COVID-19 (not recorded which). The donor label of this sample is uncertain.

The V gene is TRBV2, the J gene TRBJ1-5; 9 positions match TRBD1. There are 15 residues in the CDR3. The ends lost 7 bases at V and 5 bases at J; junction bases unmatched: 9. The germline gives CDR1 SNHLY, CDR2 FYNNEI. CDR3 DNA sequence: TGTGCCAGCACCCAGTGGGGACAGGGACATCAGCCCCAGCATTTT. Translating it yields CASTQWGQGHQPQHF.

CDR3 sequence reads: CASSSMAGMLDSQYF. The CDR3 bases are TGTGCCAGCAGCTCAATGGCGGGCATGCTAGACTCTCAGTACTTC. The chain uses TRBV3-1 (or the pseudogene TRBV3-2) and TRBJ2-5, with a possible D match to TRBD2 (5 bases). Germline loops: CDR1 LGHDT, CDR2 YNNKEL (reference sequence). V was cut by 5 bases and J by 11 bases, with 24 bases left in between. The CDR3 extends over 15 amino acids.

The chain uses TRBV28 and TRBJ2-3, with D maybe TRBD1 (6 bases). Germline-derived CDR1 and CDR2 are MDHEN and SYDVKM. V was cut by 4 bases and J by 1 base, with 12 bases left in between. The CDR3 length is 15 residues. The CDR3 protein is CASSSRGGGTDTQYF. The CDR3 bases are TGTGCCAGCAGTTCCAGGGGTGGCGGCACAGATACGCAGTATTTT.

V usage is TRBV9 and J usage is TRBJ2-2; D is perhaps TRBD1 (7 bases). CDR3 length: 17 residues. The germline gives CDR1 SGDLS, CDR2 YYNGEE. V lost 3 bases and J 4 bases, leaving 19 bases between the germline ends. In nucleotides, the CDR3 is TGTGCCAGCAGCGGCAGGAGGGGGACAGTGGGCACCGGGGAGCTGTTTTTT. Amino acids: CASSGRRGTVGTGELFF.

The rearrangement links TRBV5-6 to TRBJ1-5, with 8 bases matching TRBD1. Looked up from germline, CDR1 is SGHDT and CDR2 is YYEEEE. V shed 1 base and J 5 bases; nucleotides not matched to a gene: 5. This CDR3 is built from 15 residues. The CDR3 bases are TGTGCCAGCAGCTTGCCTGGACAGGGCCATCAGCCCCAGCATTTT. It encodes CASSLPGQGHQPQHF.

The J gene is TRBJ1-1, the V gene TRBV10-3, with D perhaps TRBD1 (6 bases). The ends were cut back, 7 bases at V and 3 bases at J, with 15 bases in the middle. The CDR3 is made up of 14 amino acids. CDR1 ENHRY and CDR2 SYGVKD come from the germline V gene. CDR3 bases: TGTGCCATCATGCCGGGGGCGGGGGACACTGAAGCTTTCTTT. It is translated as CAIMPGAGDTEAFF.

The CDR3 here is CASSPGTGRNTEAFF. In nucleotides, the CDR3 is TGCGCCAGCAGCCCGGGGACAGGAAGGAACACTGAAGCTTTCTTT. This chain links TRBV5-1 with TRBJ1-1, with 8 bases aligning to TRBD1. Germline lookup yields CDR1 SGHRS and CDR2 YFSETQ. The CDR3 is 15 residues long. With V trimmed by 4 bases and J by 1 base, 6 bases remained unmatched. Using reference TRBV5-1 and TRBJ1-1 for the parts outside the CDR3, the full variable domain is KAGVTQTPRYLIKTRGQQVTLSCSPISGHRSVSWYQQTPGQGLQFLFEYFSETQRNKGNFPGRFSGRQFSNSRSEMNVSTLELGDSALYLCASSPGTGRNTEAFFGQGTRLTVV.

This sequence joins TRBV30 and TRBJ1-2; tentative D call: TRBD1 (5 bases). The V end was cut by 0 bases, the J end by 8 bases, with 19 bases between. Germline assignment: CDR1 GTSNPN and CDR2 SVGIG (reference sequence). The CDR3 runs 15 residues. The CDR3 DNA reads TGTGCCTGGAGTGTCCTCCCCGTGGGGCGCGGAGGCTACACCTTC. It translates to CAWSVLPVGRGGYTF.

The V call is TRBV6-5, the J call TRBJ2-1; TRBD2 is a possible D gene (5 bases). Trimming removed 11 bases at V and 13 bases at J, with 15 bases between. Germline V lookup: CDR1 MNHEY, CDR2 SVGAGI. The CDR3 is 10 amino acids. This CDR3 is CAPRGIAQFF. CDR3 DNA: TGTGCCCCTCGGGGTATAGCACAGTTCTTC.

V is TRBV19 and J is TRBJ2-1; D might be TRBD1 (6 bases). CDR3 length equals 13 residues. Germline lookup yields CDR1 LNHDA and CDR2 SQIVND (reference sequence). V lost 5 bases, J lost 6 bases, and 11 bases lay in between. The CDR3: CASSPDRTNEQFF. The CDR3 DNA follows: TGTGCCAGTAGTCCCGACAGGACCAATGAGCAGTTCTTC.

V usage is TRBV21-1 and J usage is TRBJ1-1; the tabulated D call, TRBD1, remains unverified against the DNA. TRBV21-1 counts as a pseudogene. CDR3 length equals 16 residues. The CDR3 here is CASSKVGRGHGTEAFF. DNA of the CDR3: TGTGCCAGCAGCAAAGTAGGCAGGGGGCACGGCACTGAAGCTTTCTTT.

The chain is built from TRBV27 and TRBJ1-3, with D tentatively TRBD1 (5 bases). Deletions cut 4 bases from V and 0 bases from J, with 7 bases between. This CDR3 has 14 residues. The germline V gene has CDR1 MNHEY and CDR2 SMNVEV (reference sequence). The CDR3: CASSSTDSGNTIYF. CDR3 coding DNA: TGTGCCAGCAGTTCGACAGACTCTGGAAACACCATATATTTT.

The rearrangement links TRBV20-1 to TRBJ1-5; the match to TRBD1 covers 12 bases. V shed 3 bases, J shed 6 bases, and the junction held 6 bases outside the gene matches. The CDR3 has 15 amino acids. Germline loops: CDR1 DFQATT, CDR2 SNEGSKA (reference sequence). CDR3 DNA: TGCAGTGCTAGTACCGGGACAGGGGGCAGTCAGCCCCAGCATTTT. Its translation: CSASTGTGGSQPQHF.

The chain is built from TRBV5-5 and TRBJ2-2; 9 nucleotides line up with TRBD1. Germline V gives CDR1 SGHKS, CDR2 YYEKEE (reference sequence). The CDR3 consists of 16 residues. Trimming took 4 bases from V and 2 from J; bases not matched to a gene: 6. The CDR3 here is CASSPGTGTNTGELFF. CDR3 coding DNA: TGTGCCAGCAGCCCCGGGACAGGGACCAACACCGGGGAGCTGTTTTTT.

The chain links TRBV20-1 to TRBJ2-1; a possible D gene is TRBD2 (6 bases). V was cut by 3 bases and J by 7 bases, with 19 bases left in between. This CDR3 has 15 residues. Germline assignment: CDR1 DFQATT and CDR2 SNEGSKA (reference sequence). Here the CDR3 DNA reads TGCAGTGCTAGTCGAGTGGCGGGGCTGGAGAATGAGCAGTTCTTC. Its translation: CSASRVAGLENEQFF.

The CDR3 loop is CASSSNRGRGVNTEAFF. In nucleotides, the CDR3 is TGTGCCAGCAGCTCAAACAGGGGGCGAGGGGTGAACACTGAAGCTTTCTTT. The rearrangement joins TRBV7-9 to TRBJ1-1; 9 bases are shared with TRBD1. J gave up 0 bases and V 4 bases, and 9 bases lay outside the gene matches. CDR1 is SEHNR, CDR2 FQNEAQ, per germline (reference sequence). This CDR3 has 17 residues. Together with reference TRBV7-9 and TRBJ1-1, the CDR3 gives the full variable domain: DTGVSQNPRHKITKRGQNVTFRCDPISEHNRLYWYRQTLGQGPEFLTYFQNEAQLEKSRLLSDRFSAERPKGSFSTLEIQRTEQGDSAMYLCASSSNRGRGVNTEAFFGQGTRLTVV.

This clone was detected only once. This chain links TRBV5-1 with TRBJ1-4; 9 positions agree with TRBD1. V shed 4 bases and J 12 bases; nucleotides not matched to a gene: 13. The germline gives CDR1 SGHRS, CDR2 YFSETQ. The CDR3 is 15 residues long. The CDR3 DNA sequence: TGCGCCAGCAGCGCCGGGACAGGGACCAGGGCCGAACTGTTTTTT. Protein sequence: CASSAGTGTRAELFF.